The 21 T cell receptor beta chains presented below share a single source sample, sequenced in a study of regulatory T cells in long-lasting Graves disease. Arm-PCR of CDR3 regions and iRepertoire HTBI primers were the basis on which TCR beta libraries were built. TCRdb re-called the multiplex PCR reads with MiXCR, one entry per CDR3 protein. The top ten clones hold approximately 15% of a sample with around 250,000 distinct CDR3 sequences, just over 20% of them seen once. As to time point: newly diagnosed GD, antithyroid drugs for less than 3 months. There was RNA extracted from PBMCs, and the TCR library was made from it. The sample consisted of peripheral blood mononuclear cells (PBMCs), taken at new diagnosis, from a patient treated with antithyroid drugs. The source of these receptors is a female donor with Graves disease.

This clonotype was seen many times. The chain is built from TRBV19 and TRBJ2-7; D not resolved. The germline V and J ends were trimmed by 5 bases and 6 bases, with 17 bases remaining between them. The CDR3 spans 14 residues. The V gene's germline CDR1 is LNHDA and CDR2 SQIVND (reference sequence). Here the CDR3 DNA reads TGTGCCAGTAGTCCCCCCCGGCAGGCTCGCGAGCAGTACTTC. It specifies CASSPPRQAREQYF.

The V and J genes are TRBV6-2 or TRBV6-3 and TRBJ2-7, with D unclear. Trimming shortened V by 5 bases and J by 3 bases, and 11 bases separated the two germline ends. The CDR3 length is 13 residues. From germline, CDR1 is MNHEY and CDR2 SVGEGT. The CDR3 loop reads CASSGIESYEQYF. CDR3 DNA: TGTGCCAGCAGTGGGATAGAAAGCTACGAGCAGTACTTC.

There are a few counts of this clonotype. The chain links TRBV19 to TRBJ2-2, with TRBD2 matching over 8 bases. The CDR3 spans 14 residues. Trimming took 7 bases from V and 5 from J; bases not matched to a gene: 6. CDR1 and CDR2 from the germline V gene are LNHDA and SQIVND (reference sequence). The CDR3 loop is CASKGLVVTGELFF. The DNA of the CDR3 is TGTGCCAGTAAGGGACTAGTTGTTACCGGGGAGCTGTTTTTT.

This clonotype was seen a handful of times. The rearrangement uses TRBV5-4 and TRBJ1-1; D possibly corresponds to TRBD1 (6 bases). CDR1 and CDR2 from the germline V gene are SGHNT and YYREEE (reference sequence). The CDR3 has 14 residues. Deletions cut 3 bases from V and 6 bases from J, with 15 bases between. Here the CDR3 reads CASSSKTGRAEAFF. The CDR3 bases are TGTGCCAGCAGCTCAAAAACAGGGCGGGCTGAAGCTTTCTTT.

The DNA of the CDR3 is TGTGCCAGCAGCGTAGGGGACAGCACAGATACGCAGTATTTT. Translated: CASSVGDSTDTQYF. The chain combines TRBV9 with TRBJ2-3; D might be TRBD1 or TRBD2, each matching 5 bases. The CDR3 runs to 14 residues. From germline, CDR1 is SGDLS and CDR2 YYNGEE. Trimming removed 0 bases from V and 0 bases from J, with 5 bases in between. The complete variable domain, with remaining parts taken from reference TRBV9 and TRBJ2-3, reads DSGVTQTPKHLITATGQRVTLRCSPRSGDLSVYWYQQSLDQGLQFLIQYYNGEERAKGNILERFSAQQFPDLHSELNLSSLELGDSALYFCASSVGDSTDTQYFGPGTRLTVL.

This clonotype has a count of ten or more. V usage is TRBV27 and J usage is TRBJ2-7; D is uncertain. The CDR3 loop spans 12 amino acids. The V and J ends lost 4 bases and 2 bases respectively, with 6 bases between them. Germline V lookup: CDR1 MNHEY, CDR2 SMNVEV (reference sequence). The chain's CDR3 is CASSSPPYEQYF. The CDR3 coding sequence is TGTGCCAGCAGTTCCCCCCCCTACGAGCAGTACTTC.

This clonotype appeared many times. V gene TRBV30 combines with J gene TRBJ1-1; no reliable D call. CDR1 is GTSNPN, CDR2 SVGIG, per germline (reference sequence). The CDR3 runs to 12 residues. V lost 1 base and J lost 1, with 4 bases in between. CDR3 bases: TGTGCCTGGAGTGGGGGGAACACTGAAGCTTTCTTT. Protein: CAWSGGNTEAFF. The full variable domain, completed using reference TRBV30 and TRBJ1-1, is SQTIHQWPATLVQPVGSPLSLECTVEGTSNPNLYWYRQAAGRGLQLLFYSVGIGQISSEVPQNLSASRPQDRQFILSSKKLLLSDSGFYLCAWSGGNTEAFFGQGTRLTVV.

This clonotype was found many times. The chain joins TRBV4-1 to TRBJ1-4, with D hard to call. CDR1 MGHRA and CDR2 YSYEKL come from the germline V gene. Trimming removed 0 bases from V and 4 bases from J, with 9 bases in between. The CDR3 runs to 15 residues. CDR3 in DNA: TGCGCCAGCAGCCAAGATCCAAGCCTTAATGAAAAACTGTTTTTT. This codes for CASSQDPSLNEKLFF.

A word on this clonotype: A much larger clone is a single base away; this may be a read error. The chain joins TRBV18 to TRBJ2-2; D ambiguous. The CDR3 has 14 residues. Germline lookup yields CDR1 KGHSH and CDR2 LQKENI. Here the CDR3 DNA reads TGTGCCAGCTCATCACCCAGGAACACCGGGGAGCTGTTTTTT. Translation gives CASSSPRNTGELFF.

This clonotype has ten or more counts. The rearrangement uses TRBV12-3 or TRBV12-4 and TRBJ1-5; 9 bases fit TRBD1. The CDR3 has 17 amino acids. The trim removed 5 bases at V and 6 bases at J, leaving 14 bases unmatched. Here the CDR3 reads CASSPPGQGVLSQPQHF. The DNA for the CDR3 is TGTGCCAGCAGTCCCCCGGGACAGGGTGTGTTGAGTCAGCCCCAGCATTTT.

Note on this clonotype: Given a much more abundant clone one base away, this may be a read error. Here the CDR3 DNA reads TGTGCCAGCAGTGGACTGGGAGTCCGCAATGAGCAGTTCTTC. Translation: CASSGLGVRNEQFF. The chain carries TRBV6-1 and TRBJ2-1; a weak D match, TRBD2 (5 bases). The V and J ends lost 4 bases and 6 bases respectively, with 13 bases between them. Looked up from germline, CDR1 is MNHNS and CDR2 is SASEGT. CDR3 length equals 14 residues.

The chain links TRBV11-2 to TRBJ1-4; D is possibly TRBD1 (6 bases). V gave up 7 bases and J gave up 8 bases, with 20 bases separating them. CDR3 size: 15 residues. CDR1 is SGHAT, CDR2 FQNNGV, per germline. In DNA, the CDR3 is TGTGCCAGCACCCCGATCCTAAGGGGGGGGGAAAAACTGTTTTTT. Translating gives CASTPILRGGEKLFF.

The sample holds many counts of this clonotype. The chain joins TRBV6-2 or TRBV6-3 to TRBJ2-3, with D unresolved. The CDR3 extends over 16 amino acids. In germline, CDR1 is MNHEY, CDR2 SVGEGT. V was cut by 2 bases and J by 0 bases, with 12 bases left in between. In DNA form, the CDR3 reads TGTGCCAGCAGTTACGTCTCCACAGATAGCACAGATACGCAGTATTTT. This sequence encodes CASSYVSTDSTDTQYF.

The table lists this clonotype with a few counts. The J gene is TRBJ2-4, the V gene TRBV12-3 or TRBV12-4, with 7 bases identical to TRBD1. The trim removed 5 bases at V and 6 bases at J, leaving 1 base unmatched. This CDR3 region has 12 residues. The CDR3 here is CASSRTGNIQYF. The CDR3 bases are TGTGCCAGCAGTCGGACAGGAAACATTCAGTACTTC.

V and J are TRBV4-3 and TRBJ1-2; the match to TRBD1 covers 11 bases. V was pared by 0 bases and J by 4 bases, with 4 bases of the junction left unmatched. The germline CDR1 and CDR2 sequences are LGHNA and YSLEER. The CDR3 is 16 amino acids. CDR3 DNA: TGCGCCAGCAGCCAAGACGCGGGACAGGGGGTCTATGGCTACACCTTC. It codes for CASSQDAGQGVYGYTF.

This clonotype was counted ten times or more. CDR3 DNA sequence: TGTGCCAGCAGTTTTGGTGGTTTCAGGGGAGCTAGCACAGATACGCAGTATTTT. It translates to CASSFGGFRGASTDTQYF. V gene TRBV12-3 or TRBV12-4 combines with J gene TRBJ2-3, with a tentative D call TRBD1 (6 bases). V lost 3 bases to trimming and J lost 0 bases, with 19 bases between them. CDR3 length: 18 residues.

This clonotype was found many times. The chain carries TRBV6-2 or TRBV6-3 and TRBJ2-3; D might be TRBD2 (5 bases). V was trimmed by 5 bases and J by 5 bases, leaving 23 bases between them. The CDR3 covers 17 residues. The germline CDR1 and CDR2 sequences are MNHEY and SVGEGT. The CDR3 nucleotides read TGTGCCAGCAGTGAATCCTGGACTCCGGTTTCGGGAGATACGCAGTATTTT. Protein sequence: CASSESWTPVSGDTQYF.

V and J are TRBV2 and TRBJ2-3; TRBD2 aligns across 12 bases. This CDR3 spans 16 amino acids. Germline V gene lookup returns CDR1 SNHLY and CDR2 FYNNEI. V trimming: 4 bases; J trimming: 1 base; junction bases outside the gene matches: 3. This chain's CDR3 is CASSALAGGGTDTQYF. The CDR3 DNA reads as TGTGCCAGCAGTGCTCTAGCGGGGGGGGGCACAGATACGCAGTATTTT. The full variable domain, in which reference TRBV2 and TRBJ2-3 provide the parts outside the CDR3, is EPEVTQTPSHQVTQMGQEVILRCVPISNHLYFYWYRQILGQKVEFLVSFYNNEISEKSEIFDDQFSVERPDGSNFTLKIRSTKLEDSAMYFCASSALAGGGTDTQYFGPGTRLTVL.

This clonotype has at least ten counts. The CDR3 coding sequence is TGTGCCAGCAGTATGGGGGATAGCAATCAGCCCCAGCATTTT. Amino acids: CASSMGDSNQPQHF. The chain is built from TRBV2 and TRBJ1-5, with D maybe TRBD1 (5 bases). V lost 5 bases and J lost 0, with 8 bases in between. The CDR3 has 14 amino acids. Per germline, CDR1 SNHLY and CDR2 FYNNEI.

This clonotype was recorded at least ten times. A read error may produce the germline difference seen at one junction end. The chain is built from TRBV5-5 and TRBJ2-3; D possibly uses TRBD1 or TRBD2 (6 bases each). The germline V gene encodes CDR1 SGHKS and CDR2 YYEKEE (reference sequence). The CDR3 extends over 15 amino acids. In nucleotides, the CDR3 is TGCGCCAGCAGCTTGGGGGTAGGGGGGACAGATACGCAGTATTTT. Amino acid sequence: CASSLGVGGTDTQYF.

About this clonotype itself: It differs at one base from a far larger clone, so likely a read error. J is TRBJ2-1 and V is TRBV11-3, with 10 nucleotides matching TRBD2. The germline V gene has CDR1 SGHNT and CDR2 YENEEA. CDR3 length: 16 amino acids. CDR3 in DNA: TGTGCCAGCAGCGTCCAGCGGGGGGGCTCCCACAATGAGCAGTTCTTC. It encodes CASSVQRGGSHNEQFF.